Below are 21 T cell receptor beta chains sequenced from a single sample in a study of T cell changes during pregnancy in multiple sclerosis. The method was immunoSEQ multiplex PCR; TCRdb's version includes in-frame clones alone and lacks a portion of them. The data hold approximately 48,000 clones, with 90% observed a single time. The material was CD8+ T cells from peripheral blood mononuclear cells, obtained before pregnancy. These receptors originate from a female donor with multiple sclerosis, enrolled in a pregnancy study.

The chain uses TRBV5-1 and TRBJ1-2, with D uncertain. Germline V lookup: CDR1 SGHRS, CDR2 YFSETQ. The V end was cut by 2 bases, the J end by 2 bases, with 13 bases between. The CDR3 covers 15 residues. Here the CDR3 DNA reads TGCGCCAGCAGCTTTGGCCAACAGATCAACTATGGCTACACCTTC. It specifies CASSFGQQINYGYTF.

V is TRBV7-9 and J is TRBJ2-1; 14 bases are shared with TRBD2. With 5 bases clipped from V and 10 bases from J, the junction kept 7 bases outside the gene matches. The CDR3 loop spans 15 amino acids. The V gene's germline CDR1 is SEHNR and CDR2 FQNEAQ (reference sequence). This CDR3 reads CASSETSGGAGEQFF. The CDR3 coding sequence is TGTGCCAGCAGCGAGACTAGCGGGGGGGCCGGGGAGCAGTTCTTC.

V gene TRBV5-6 combines with J gene TRBJ2-5; TRBD1 agrees at 7 bases. CDR3 size: 15 residues. The V segment lost 4 bases and the J segment 3 bases; nucleotides outside the gene matches: 9. Germline CDR1 reads SGHDT; CDR2 reads YYEEEE. The CDR3 DNA sequence: TGTGCCAGCAGCCTACACGGACAGGTGGAAGAGACCCAGTACTTC. This translates into CASSLHGQVEETQYF.

CDR3 DNA: TGTGCCAGCAGTTACGGGACAAACTCCTACGAGCAGTACTTC. The encoded protein is CASSYGTNSYEQYF. The chain joins TRBV6-6 to TRBJ2-5; D possibly corresponds to TRBD1 (6 bases). The DNA end favors TRBJ2-7, so the J call may be wrong. Germline V CDR1 and CDR2: MNHNY, SVGAGI (reference sequence). There are 14 residues in the CDR3.

The J gene is TRBJ2-1, the V gene TRBV7-3; 8 bases are shared with TRBD2. V shed 5 bases, J shed 6 bases, and the junction held 9 bases outside the gene matches. The CDR3 contains 15 residues. Germline CDR1 and CDR2: SGHTA and FQGTGA. CDR3 residues: CASSPFVGGGNEQFF. CDR3 nucleotide sequence: TGTGCCAGCAGCCCCTTTGTCGGGGGGGGCAATGAGCAGTTCTTC.

The V and J genes are TRBV7-2 and TRBJ2-7; maybe TRBD1 (5 bases). CDR3 length: 14 residues. Germline CDR1 is SGHTA and CDR2 is FQGNSA. V was clipped by 5 bases and J by 2 bases, with 13 bases between them. CDR3 in amino acids: CASSVVQGTYEQYF. CDR3 in DNA: TGTGCCAGCAGCGTGGTCCAGGGTACCTACGAGCAGTACTTC.

The chain combines TRBV4-2 with TRBJ2-7, with unresolved D. CDR3 length: 11 residues. The V end lost 0 bases, the J end lost 6 bases, and 3 bases lay between the germline ends. Germline V gene data show CDR1 as LGHNA and CDR2 as YNFKEQ. The CDR3 is CASSQEAEQYF. CDR3 DNA: TGTGCCAGCAGCCAAGAGGCCGAGCAGTACTTC.

The CDR3 reads CAWSVRGSDEQFF. In nucleotides, the CDR3 is TGTGCCTGGAGTGTGCGGGGGTCCGACGAGCAGTTCTTC. The chain joins TRBV30 to TRBJ2-1; 7 nucleotides match TRBD2. This CDR3 has 13 residues. Germline V lookup: CDR1 GTSNPN, CDR2 SVGIG (reference sequence). Trimming removed 0 bases from V and 10 bases from J; junction bases left unmatched: 6.

The chain carries TRBV6-4 and TRBJ2-3; 10 bases fit TRBD2. This CDR3 is built from 16 residues. Germline V gene data show CDR1 as MRHNA and CDR2 as SNTAGT. Losses at the gene ends were 0 bases for V and 4 bases for J; bases not matched to a gene: 4. DNA of the CDR3: TGTGCCAGCAGTGACTCGGTAGCGGGGGGCCCAGATACGCAGTATTTT. Its translation: CASSDSVAGGPDTQYF.

Only one count was recorded for this clone. The V call is TRBV7-2, the J call TRBJ2-7; no clear D gene. Germline loops: CDR1 SGHTA, CDR2 FQGNSA. The length of the CDR3 is 14 residues. V was trimmed by 5 bases and J by 1 base, leaving 12 bases between them. The CDR3 DNA is TGTGCCAGCAGCCTCGGAGCCCGGTCCTACGAGCAGTACTTC. Amino acids: CASSLGARSYEQYF. The full variable domain, in which reference TRBV7-2 and TRBJ2-7 provide the parts outside the CDR3, is GAGVSQSPSNKVTEKGKDVELRCDPISGHTALYWYRQSLGQGLEFLIYFQGNSAPDKSGLPSDRFSAERTGGSVSTLTIQRTQQEDSAVYLCASSLGARSYEQYFGPGTRLTVT.

The chain carries TRBV7-9 and TRBJ2-7; D may be TRBD2 (6 bases). Germline-derived CDR1 and CDR2 are SEHNR and FQNEAQ (reference sequence). V was cut by 7 bases and J by 3 bases, with 13 bases left in between. The CDR3 spans 13 residues. The CDR3 DNA follows: TGTGCCAGCACCCCGGTGGGGGGCTACGAGCAGTACTTC. Translation: CASTPVGGYEQYF.

This clone appeared once. This chain joins TRBV30 and TRBJ1-5; D unresolved. Germline V gene sequence: CDR1 GTSNPN, CDR2 SVGIG (reference sequence). The V end lost 1 base, the J end lost 7 bases, and 14 bases lay between the germline ends. This CDR3 spans 14 amino acids. The chain's CDR3 is CAWSGVPMHQPQHF. In DNA form, the CDR3 reads TGTGCCTGGAGTGGAGTCCCGATGCACCAGCCCCAGCATTTT. Together with reference TRBV30 and TRBJ1-5, the CDR3 gives the full variable domain: SQTIHQWPATLVQPVGSPLSLECTVEGTSNPNLYWYRQAAGRGLQLLFYSVGIGQISSEVPQNLSASRPQDRQFILSSKKLLLSDSGFYLCAWSGVPMHQPQHFGDGTRLSIL.

This rearrangement joins TRBV9 to TRBJ2-7, with TRBD2 identical over 12 bases. This CDR3 is built from 16 residues. Germline V gene sequence: CDR1 SGDLS, CDR2 YYNGEE. Germline trimming cut 4 bases from V and 3 bases from J; bases unmatched to any gene: 8. This CDR3 is CASSPTPTSGGYEQYF. The CDR3 nucleotides read TGTGCCAGCAGCCCCACCCCGACTAGCGGGGGCTACGAGCAGTACTTC.

The V call is TRBV29-1, the J call TRBJ1-1; D perhaps matches TRBD1 (5 bases). The germline V gene encodes CDR1 SQVTM and CDR2 ANQGSEA. CDR3 size: 17 residues. V was trimmed by 5 bases and J by 2 bases, leaving 24 bases between them. The CDR3 here is CSVSLDTRGGRNTEAFF. CDR3 bases: TGCAGCGTTTCCCTTGACACAAGGGGAGGTAGAAACACTGAAGCTTTCTTT.

The chain has TRBV2 and TRBJ2-5; D gene uncertain. The V gene lost 8 bases and the J gene lost 4 bases, with 14 bases spanning the gap. The length of the CDR3 is 13 residues. The germline V gene has CDR1 SNHLY and CDR2 FYNNEI. Written as DNA, the CDR3 is TGTGCCAGCCGCCCGCCCTCGGGAGAGACCCAGTACTTC. Amino acids: CASRPPSGETQYF.

The CDR3 DNA reads as TGTGCCAGCAGTGGGGACAGGGAGATATACAATGAGCAGTTCTTC. Protein sequence: CASSGDREIYNEQFF. The V and J genes are TRBV27 and TRBJ2-1; 9 bases agree with TRBD1. The germline V gene has CDR1 MNHEY and CDR2 SMNVEV (reference sequence). V lost 5 bases and J lost 4; bases outside the gene matches: 6. This CDR3 comprises 15 residues.

The V call is TRBV7-8, the J call TRBJ1-2; D not certain. CDR1 SGHVS and CDR2 FQNEAQ come from the germline V gene. The germline V and J ends were trimmed by 5 bases and 7 bases, with 26 bases remaining between them. The CDR3 has 17 amino acids. The DNA for the CDR3 is TGTGCCAGCAGCCCAGACGCGGGTCGCCCGCGATGGGGTGGCTACACCTTC. Translating it yields CASSPDAGRPRWGGYTF.

The chain joins TRBV6-5 to TRBJ1-5; D is uncertain. Trimming left V 6 bases short and J 0 bases short, with 9 bases between. Germline values: CDR1 MNHEY, CDR2 SVGAGI. This CDR3 is built from 14 residues. The CDR3 DNA sequence: TGTGCCAGCAGGCCTATCTATAGCAATCAGCCCCAGCATTTT. The encoded protein is CASRPIYSNQPQHF.

This clone has more than one count but fewer than ten. The genes are TRBV9 and TRBJ1-3, with no clear D. This CDR3 region has 12 residues. Trimming removed 7 bases from V and 4 bases from J, with 9 bases in between. Per germline, CDR1 SGDLS and CDR2 YYNGEE. The CDR3, as DNA: TGTGCCAGCGGGCAGTTCGGAAACACCATATATTTT. As protein: CASGQFGNTIYF.

This chain joins TRBV27 and TRBJ2-7, with D possibly TRBD2 on 5 matching bases. The ends were cut back, 5 bases at V and 3 bases at J, with 11 bases in the middle. Germline CDR1 is MNHEY and CDR2 is SMNVEV (reference sequence). This CDR3 contains 13 residues. The CDR3 reads CASSPPGGYEQYF. The CDR3 DNA reads TGTGCCAGCAGTCCCCCCGGAGGCTACGAGCAGTACTTC.

The chain employs TRBV9 and TRBJ2-1, with TRBD1 identical over 7 bases. Germline assignment: CDR1 SGDLS and CDR2 YYNGEE. This CDR3 comprises 15 residues. After removal of 2 bases from V and 0 bases from J, the junction contained 2 bases not matched to a gene. The CDR3 region is CASSVSGGSYNEQFF. CDR3 nucleotides: TGTGCCAGCAGCGTGTCAGGGGGCTCCTACAATGAGCAGTTCTTC.